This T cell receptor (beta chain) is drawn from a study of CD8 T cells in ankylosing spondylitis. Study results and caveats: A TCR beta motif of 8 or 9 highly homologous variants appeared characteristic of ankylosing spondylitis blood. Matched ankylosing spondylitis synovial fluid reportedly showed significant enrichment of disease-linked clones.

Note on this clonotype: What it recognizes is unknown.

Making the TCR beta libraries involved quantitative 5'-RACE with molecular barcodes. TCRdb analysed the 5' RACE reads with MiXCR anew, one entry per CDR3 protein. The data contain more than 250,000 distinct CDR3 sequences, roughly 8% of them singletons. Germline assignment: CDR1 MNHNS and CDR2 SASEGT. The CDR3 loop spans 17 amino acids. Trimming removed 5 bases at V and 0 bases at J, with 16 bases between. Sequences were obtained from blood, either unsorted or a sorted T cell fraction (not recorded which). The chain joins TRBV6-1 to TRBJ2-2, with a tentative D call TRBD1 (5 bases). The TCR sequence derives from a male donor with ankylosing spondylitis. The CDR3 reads CASSLYVVGPNTGELFF. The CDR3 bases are TGTGCCAGCAGTCTTTACGTTGTGGGGCCGAACACCGGGGAGCTGTTTTTT.